The source of this T cell receptor beta chain is a study of blood T cells in healthy people across ages. Study as a whole: Per two T cells, about one barcoded beta molecule was captured through template switching.

A word on this clonotype: Its antigen is not identified.

The V end lost 3 bases, the J end lost 3 bases, and 13 bases lay between the germline ends. Germline CDR1 SQVTM, CDR2 ANQGSEA. This CDR3 spans 14 amino acids. Each individual donor underwent a draw of 8.5 to 10 milliliters of peripheral blood. The amount of total RNA extracted per sample was at least 5.5 micrograms. General study results and limits: Naive T cell percentage showed a strong correlation with TCR beta diversity.

Together with a sample-barcoded 5' primer, a J-beta primer mix was included in a second PCR lasting roughly 6 to 12 cycles. One entry per CDR3 protein results from TCRdb running MiXCR on the 5' RACE reads. The table includes 600,000 to 650,000 distinct CDR3 sequences, about 53% detected once. Sequencing was carried out using blood. The source is a man aged 60 to 75 in good health. The gene calls are TRBV29-1 and TRBJ2-3, with D possibly TRBD2 on 5 matching bases. CDR3 nucleotides: TGCAGCGTTGAGATACTGGGCGGGACAGATACGCAGTATTTT. Protein product: CSVEILGGTDTQYF.